This TCR beta chain was sequenced for a study of human T cells and chemical hapten exposure (dated by TCRdb to the early 2020s). Looking at the study overall: Libraries were pooled for sequencing, and per-sample TCR yields varied mainly because of small differences in library volumes within the pool. In alopecia patients, the study followed how the peripheral blood TCR repertoire changed in vivo over primary and secondary sensitization to diphenylcyclopropenone (DPC), a hapten. Both TCR alpha and TCR beta chains were sequenced from each blood RNA sample.

Total RNA was extracted from unfractionated whole blood collected in Tempus Blood RNA tubes. About five healthy volunteers acted as controls for TCR sequencing and had blood drawn at day 0, 2 weeks and 6 weeks. Library preparation employed 5' RACE. This sample was sequenced with an Illumina MiSeq. Library preparation attached unique molecular identifiers to individual cDNA molecules for quantitative, reproducible TCR counting. As for the original processing: Samples had a median of roughly 99,000 TCRs, with a range from roughly 23,224 to 750,000. V, J and CDR3 annotation of the TCR reads was performed with the Decombinator software suite. For PS versus PT1 abundance plots, all samples were subsampled to the same number of TCRs (28,000). TCRs were defined as expanded if absent before sensitization and observed at least eight times at the 2-week time point. Starting from the raw public reads, TCRdb applied fastp trimming at Q25, assembled clones with MiXCR and retained in-frame beta chains. Each record represents a unique CDR3 protein, reported with the most common genes and DNA among its rows. The V and J calls, along with clone size, are taken from TCRdb and not from the paper's own processing. The table for this sample lists about 80,000 distinct CDR3 sequences; roughly 8.4% of them were counted only once. The ten largest make up under 3% of the sample.

For this clonotype: Its antigen is currently not known. Per-base quality was not reported, and no clone a single base away is much larger than it.

Paper-wide results and their limitations: After repeated subsampling, changes were observed in the strength of the expansion versus patch-test correlation and in the threshold at which the correlation became significant. DPC sensitization did not change the number of TCRs with a frequency above 1 in 1000, and there was no evidence of changes in global repertoire structure.

The CDR3 numbers 13 residues from cysteine through phenylalanine. Of all the DNA, just the CDR3 is kept, 39 bases in frame from base 1. The junction shows trimming of 5 bases on V and 4 bases on J, and the gene matches do not reach 0 bases of it. The clonotype was recovered from a male donor in good health. The rearrangement combines TRBV12-3 or TRBV12-4 with TRBJ2-3; 10 central nucleotides agree with TRBD1. The CDR3 region: CASSGQGADTQYF. Read as DNA, the sequence is TGTGCCAGCAGTGGACAGGGGGCAGATACGCAGTATTTT.